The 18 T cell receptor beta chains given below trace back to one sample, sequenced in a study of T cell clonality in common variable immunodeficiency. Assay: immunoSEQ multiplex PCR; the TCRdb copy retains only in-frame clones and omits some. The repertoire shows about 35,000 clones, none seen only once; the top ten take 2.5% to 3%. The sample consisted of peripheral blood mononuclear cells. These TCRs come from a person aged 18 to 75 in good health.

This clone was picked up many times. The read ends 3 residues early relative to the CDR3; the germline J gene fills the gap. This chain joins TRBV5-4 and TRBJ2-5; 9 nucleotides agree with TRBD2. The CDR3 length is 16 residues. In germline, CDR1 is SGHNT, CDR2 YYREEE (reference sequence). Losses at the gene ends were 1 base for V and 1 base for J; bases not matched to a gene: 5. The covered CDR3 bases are TGTGCCAGCAGCTTGACAGCGGGAGGCCCCCAAGAGACC. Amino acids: CASSLTAGGPQET. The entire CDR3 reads CASSLTAGGPQETQYF.

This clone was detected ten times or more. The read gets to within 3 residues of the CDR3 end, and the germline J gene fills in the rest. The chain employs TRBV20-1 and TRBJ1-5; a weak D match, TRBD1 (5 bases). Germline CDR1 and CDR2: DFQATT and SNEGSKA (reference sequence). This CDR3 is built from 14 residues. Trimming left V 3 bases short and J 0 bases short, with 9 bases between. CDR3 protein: CSARGPNSNQPQHF. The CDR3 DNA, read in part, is TGCAGTGCTAGGGGGCCCAATAGCAATCAGCCC.

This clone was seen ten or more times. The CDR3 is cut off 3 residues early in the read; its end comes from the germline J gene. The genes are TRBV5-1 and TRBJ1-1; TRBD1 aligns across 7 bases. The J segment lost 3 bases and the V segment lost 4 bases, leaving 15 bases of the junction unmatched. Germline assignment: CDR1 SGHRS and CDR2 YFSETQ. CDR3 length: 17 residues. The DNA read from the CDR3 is TGCGCCAGCAGCCCCTTTCCCGACAGGGCTCTTCACACTGAA. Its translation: CASSPFPDRALHTE. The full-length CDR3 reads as CASSPFPDRALHTEAFF.

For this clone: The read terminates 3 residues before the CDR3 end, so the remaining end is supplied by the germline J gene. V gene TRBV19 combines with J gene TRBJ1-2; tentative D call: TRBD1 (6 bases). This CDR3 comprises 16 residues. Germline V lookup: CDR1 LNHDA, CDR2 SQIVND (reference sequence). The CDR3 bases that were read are TGTGCCAGCAGGGCCACAGGGACAACCACCTACAATGAC. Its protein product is CASRATGTTTYND. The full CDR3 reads CASRATGTTTYNDYTF.

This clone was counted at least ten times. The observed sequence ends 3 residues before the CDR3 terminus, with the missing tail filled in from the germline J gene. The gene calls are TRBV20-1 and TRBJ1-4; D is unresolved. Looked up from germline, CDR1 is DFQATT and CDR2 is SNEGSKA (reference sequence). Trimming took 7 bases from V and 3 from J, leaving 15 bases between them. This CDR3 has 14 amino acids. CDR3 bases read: TGCAGTGGTACAAATTTGGTGGCTAATGAAAAA. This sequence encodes CSGTNLVANEK. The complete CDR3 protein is CSGTNLVANEKLFF.

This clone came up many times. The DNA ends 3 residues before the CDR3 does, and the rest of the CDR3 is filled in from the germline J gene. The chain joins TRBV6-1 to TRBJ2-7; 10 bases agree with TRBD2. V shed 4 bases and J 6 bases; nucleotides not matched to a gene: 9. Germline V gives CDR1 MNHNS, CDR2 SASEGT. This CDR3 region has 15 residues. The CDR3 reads CASSGALLAGAEQYF. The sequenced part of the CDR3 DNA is TGTGCCAGCAGTGGCGCGCTTCTAGCGGGAGCCGAG.

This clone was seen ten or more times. The DNA read from the CDR3 is TGTGCCAGCAGCGCAGGGGGAACCTACGAG. Translating gives CASSAGGTYE. The complete CDR3 sequence is CASSAGGTYEQYF. This chain uses TRBV11-2 with TRBJ2-7; 7 nucleotides align to TRBD1. The read falls 3 residues short of the CDR3 end, and the missing part is taken from the germline J gene. The CDR3 consists of 13 residues. Germline CDR1 SGHAT, CDR2 FQNNGV. V was pared by 5 bases and J by 2 bases, with 3 bases of the junction left unmatched.

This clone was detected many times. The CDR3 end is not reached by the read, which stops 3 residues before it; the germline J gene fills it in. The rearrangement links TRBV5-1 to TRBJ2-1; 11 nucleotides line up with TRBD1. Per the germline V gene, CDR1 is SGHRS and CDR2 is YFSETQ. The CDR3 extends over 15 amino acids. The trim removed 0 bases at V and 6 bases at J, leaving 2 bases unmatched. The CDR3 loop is CASSLVGQGANEQFF. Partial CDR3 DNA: TGCGCCAGCAGCTTGGTAGGACAGGGGGCCAATGAG.

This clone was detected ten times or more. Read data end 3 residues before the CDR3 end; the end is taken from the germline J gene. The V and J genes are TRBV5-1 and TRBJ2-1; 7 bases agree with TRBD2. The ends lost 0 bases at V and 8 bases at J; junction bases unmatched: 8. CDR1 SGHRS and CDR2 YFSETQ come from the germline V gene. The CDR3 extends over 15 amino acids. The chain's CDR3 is CASSLGGLLSHEQFF. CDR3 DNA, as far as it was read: TGCGCCAGCAGCTTGGGGGGACTATTGTCCCATGAG.

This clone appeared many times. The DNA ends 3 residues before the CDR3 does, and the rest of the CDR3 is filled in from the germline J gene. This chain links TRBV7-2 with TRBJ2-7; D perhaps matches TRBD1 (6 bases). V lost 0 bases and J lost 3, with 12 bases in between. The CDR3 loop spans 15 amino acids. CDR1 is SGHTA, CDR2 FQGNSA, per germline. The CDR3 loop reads CASSLATGSVYEQYF. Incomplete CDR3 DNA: TGTGCCAGCAGCTTAGCAACAGGGAGTGTCTACGAG.

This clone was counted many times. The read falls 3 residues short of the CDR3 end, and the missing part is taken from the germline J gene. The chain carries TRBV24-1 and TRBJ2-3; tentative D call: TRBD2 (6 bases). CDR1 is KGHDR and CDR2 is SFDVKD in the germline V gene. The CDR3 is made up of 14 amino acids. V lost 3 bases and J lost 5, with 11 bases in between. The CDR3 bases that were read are TGTGCCACCAGTGATCCCGGAGGGGAAGATACG. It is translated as CATSDPGGEDT. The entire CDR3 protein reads CATSDPGGEDTQYF.

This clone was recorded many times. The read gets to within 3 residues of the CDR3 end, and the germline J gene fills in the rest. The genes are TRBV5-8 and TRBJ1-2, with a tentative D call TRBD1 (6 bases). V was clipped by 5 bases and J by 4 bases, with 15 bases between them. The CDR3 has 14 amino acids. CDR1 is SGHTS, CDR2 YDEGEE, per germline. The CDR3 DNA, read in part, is TGTGCCAGCAGTCGTTCAGGGGAATCCTATGGC. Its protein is CASSRSGESYG. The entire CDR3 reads CASSRSGESYGYTF.

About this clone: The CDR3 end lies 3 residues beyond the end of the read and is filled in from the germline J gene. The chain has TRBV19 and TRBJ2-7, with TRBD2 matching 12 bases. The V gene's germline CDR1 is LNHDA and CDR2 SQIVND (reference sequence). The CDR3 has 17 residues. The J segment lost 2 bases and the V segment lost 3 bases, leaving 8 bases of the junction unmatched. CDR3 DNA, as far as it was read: TGTGCCAGTAGTATTGGGCTAGCGGGAGGGCGCCCCTACGAG. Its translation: CASSIGLAGGRPYE. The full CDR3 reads CASSIGLAGGRPYEQYF.

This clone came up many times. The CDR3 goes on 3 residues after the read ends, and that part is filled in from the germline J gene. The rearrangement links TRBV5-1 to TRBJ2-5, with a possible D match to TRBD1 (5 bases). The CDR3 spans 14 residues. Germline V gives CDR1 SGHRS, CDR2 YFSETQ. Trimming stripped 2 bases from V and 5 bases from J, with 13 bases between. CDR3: CASSFRGIPETQYF. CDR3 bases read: TGCGCCAGCAGCTTTAGGGGTATTCCGGAGACC.

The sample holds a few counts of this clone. The CDR3 protein is CASSKTTGYYEQYF. Incomplete CDR3 DNA: TGTGCCAGCAGTAAGACGACAGGGTACTACGAG. The rearrangement links TRBV25-1 to TRBJ2-7; 7 bases are shared with TRBD1. The read ends 3 residues early relative to the CDR3; the germline J gene fills the gap. This CDR3 contains 14 residues. V was pared by 5 bases and J by 3 bases, with 7 bases of the junction left unmatched. CDR1 and CDR2 from the germline V gene are MGHDK and SYGVNS.

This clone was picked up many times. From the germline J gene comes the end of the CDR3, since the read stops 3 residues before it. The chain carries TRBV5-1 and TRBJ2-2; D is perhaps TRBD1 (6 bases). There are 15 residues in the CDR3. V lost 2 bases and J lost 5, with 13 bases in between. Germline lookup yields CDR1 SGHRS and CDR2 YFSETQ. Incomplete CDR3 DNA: TGCGCCAGCAGCTTAATGGACAGCTCAACCGGGGAG. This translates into CASSLMDSSTGE. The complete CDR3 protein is CASSLMDSSTGELFF.

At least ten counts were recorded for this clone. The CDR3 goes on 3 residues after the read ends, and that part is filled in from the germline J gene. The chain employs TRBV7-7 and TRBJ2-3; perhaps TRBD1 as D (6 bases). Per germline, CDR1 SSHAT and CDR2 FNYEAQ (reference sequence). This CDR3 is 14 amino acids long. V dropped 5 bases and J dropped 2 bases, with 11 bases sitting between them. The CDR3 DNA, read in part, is TGTGCCAGCAGCCCGGACAGTTACACAGATACG. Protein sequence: CASSPDSYTDT. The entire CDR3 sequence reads CASSPDSYTDTQYF.

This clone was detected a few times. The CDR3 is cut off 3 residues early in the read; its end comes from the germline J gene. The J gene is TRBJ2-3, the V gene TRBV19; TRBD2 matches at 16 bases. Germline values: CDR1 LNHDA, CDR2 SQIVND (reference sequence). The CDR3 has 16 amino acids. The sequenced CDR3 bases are TGTGCCAGTCGTCGGGGACTAGCGGGAGGGATGGAGACG. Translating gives CASRRGLAGGMET. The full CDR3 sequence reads CASRRGLAGGMETQYF.